Below, 16 T cell receptor beta chains from the same sample are listed, as sequenced in a study of cytomegalovirus exposure and HLA in healthy donors. The PCR ran on 60 Vbeta and 13 Jbeta primers. Assay used: immunoSEQ multiplex PCR; TCRdb lists only in-frame clones, some missing. The table shows around 190,000 clones, with approximately 79% occurring only once. The material sequenced was PBMCs. The receptors stem from a woman in her 30s in good health and CMV-seropositive.

The chain joins TRBV6-5 to TRBJ2-1; D is possibly TRBD1 (6 bases). The CDR3 runs 15 residues. The V end was cut by 2 bases, the J end by 3 bases, with 11 bases between. CDR1 and CDR2 from the germline V gene are MNHEY and SVGAGI. CDR3 nucleotides: TGTGCCAGCAGTTACAGGACAGCCAACTACAATGAGCAGTTCTTC. As protein: CASSYRTANYNEQFF.

The V and J genes are TRBV5-4 and TRBJ1-1; D is uncertain. The V end lost 4 bases, the J end lost 3 bases, and 22 bases lay between the germline ends. CDR1 is SGHNT and CDR2 is YYREEE in the germline V gene (reference sequence). This CDR3 is 17 amino acids long. CDR3 loop: CASSPEAGNFGYTEAFF. The CDR3 region has the DNA TGTGCCAGCAGCCCGGAGGCCGGGAACTTCGGGTACACTGAAGCTTTCTTT. Looking up the rest from reference TRBV5-4 and TRBJ1-1 gives the full variable domain: ETGVTQSPTHLIKTRGQQVTLRCSSQSGHNTVSWYQQALGQGPQFIFQYYREEENGRGNFPPRFSGLQFPNYSSELNVNALELDDSALYLCASSPEAGNFGYTEAFFGQGTRLTVV.

J is TRBJ1-1 and V is TRBV19; 12 positions match TRBD1. V dropped 5 bases and J dropped 8; count of bases not matched to a gene: 6. The CDR3 runs 14 residues. Germline V gives CDR1 LNHDA, CDR2 SQIVND (reference sequence). The CDR3 region is CASSPGTGGIEAFF. The CDR3, as DNA: TGTGCCAGTAGTCCCGGGACAGGGGGCATAGAAGCTTTCTTT. The full variable domain, its missing parts supplied by reference TRBV19 and TRBJ1-1, is DGGITQSPKYLFRKEGQNVTLSCEQNLNHDAMYWYRQDPGQGLRLIYYSQIVNDFQKGDIAEGYSVSREKKESFPLTVTSAQKNPTAFYLCASSPGTGGIEAFFGQGTRLTVV.

The V call is TRBV18, the J call TRBJ1-3; 8 bases line up with TRBD1. Germline lookup yields CDR1 KGHSH and CDR2 LQKENI. This CDR3 has 17 residues. The trim removed 3 bases at V and 7 bases at J, leaving 14 bases unmatched. CDR3 residues: CASSPRTPLGQGNTIYF. The CDR3 nucleotides read TGTGCCAGCTCACCGCGAACACCGTTAGGACAGGGCAACACCATATATTTT. Full variable domain (remainder filled in from reference TRBV18 and TRBJ1-3): NAGVMQNPRHLVRRRGQEARLRCSPMKGHSHVYWYRQLPEEGLKFMVYLQKENIIDESGMPKERFSAEFPKEGPSILRIQQVVRGDSAAYFCASSPRTPLGQGNTIYFGEGSWLTVV.

The rearrangement joins TRBV9 to TRBJ1-1; D not resolved. V lost 4 bases and J lost 1, with 14 bases in between. The CDR3 spans 15 residues. Germline loops: CDR1 SGDLS, CDR2 YYNGEE. The CDR3 DNA is TGTGCCAGCAGCCTAGGGCGCACGGGGAACACTGAAGCTTTCTTT. This encodes CASSLGRTGNTEAFF.

In its sample, this clone was seen a few times. Written as DNA, the CDR3 is TGTGCCAGCAGTGAATTAGGGGCAGGGGTAGGGGAGCAGTACTTC. This translates into CASSELGAGVGEQYF. The rearrangement links TRBV25-1 to TRBJ2-7; the D gene is possibly TRBD1 (6 bases). The CDR3 extends over 15 amino acids. Germline V gives CDR1 MGHDK, CDR2 SYGVNS. V was cut by 1 base and J by 7 bases, with 17 bases left in between.

This chain joins TRBV28 and TRBJ1-5, with 12 bases aligning to TRBD1. Germline CDR1 is MDHEN and CDR2 is SYDVKM. V shed 5 bases and J 5 bases; nucleotides not matched to a gene: 10. This CDR3 is 17 amino acids long. Here the CDR3 DNA reads TGTGCCAGCAGTACCTCGGGACAGGGGGCGACTTATCAGCCCCAGCATTTT. Amino acids: CASSTSGQGATYQPQHF.

The chain employs TRBV29-1 and TRBJ2-7; TRBD1 agrees at 7 bases. Germline V gene sequence: CDR1 SQVTM, CDR2 ANQGSEA. V trimming: 6 bases; J trimming: 1 base; junction bases outside the gene matches: 12. This CDR3 is 15 amino acids long. The CDR3 loop reads CSVVPGGQLSYEQYF. CDR3 sequence (DNA): TGCAGCGTCGTCCCAGGGGGACAACTTTCCTACGAGCAGTACTTC.

The chain is built from TRBV9 and TRBJ2-3; 7 bases are shared with TRBD2. Germline trimming cut 4 bases from V and 6 bases from J; bases unmatched to any gene: 17. Germline CDR1 and CDR2: SGDLS and YYNGEE. The CDR3 consists of 17 residues. CDR3 bases: TGTGCCAGCAGCCAAGATTTGGCGGGGGAGGAGTTCGATACGCAGTATTTT. Its protein product is CASSQDLAGEEFDTQYF.

In this sample, this clone turned up a few times. The rearrangement uses TRBV5-6 and TRBJ2-5, with TRBD1 matching 10 bases. Trimming at V came to 3 bases and at J to 3 bases, leaving 11 bases not matched to a gene. The CDR3 totals 17 residues. Germline V gene lookup returns CDR1 SGHDT and CDR2 YYEEEE. In nucleotides, the CDR3 is TGTGCCAGCAGCTCCCTCGGGACCGGGACAGGGGAAGAGACCCAGTACTTC. Translating it yields CASSSLGTGTGEETQYF.

V gene TRBV7-2 combines with J gene TRBJ2-1; D is ambiguous. Germline assignment: CDR1 SGHTA and CDR2 FQGNSA. The CDR3 is 12 amino acids. The germline V and J ends were trimmed by 7 bases and 6 bases, with 10 bases remaining between them. CDR3: CASNRNFNEQFF. The DNA of the CDR3 is TGTGCCAGCAACAGAAATTTCAATGAGCAGTTCTTC.

V is TRBV5-1 and J is TRBJ2-1; TRBD2 aligns across 8 bases. The CDR3 length is 16 residues. Germline values: CDR1 SGHRS, CDR2 YFSETQ. The ends lost 0 bases at V and 1 base at J; junction bases unmatched: 3. CDR3 nucleotide sequence: TGCGCCAGCAGCTTGGCTGCGGGGGGATCCTACAATGAGCAGTTCTTC. Its translation: CASSLAAGGSYNEQFF. Variable domain in full (rest from reference TRBV5-1 and TRBJ2-1): KAGVTQTPRYLIKTRGQQVTLSCSPISGHRSVSWYQQTPGQGLQFLFEYFSETQRNKGNFPGRFSGRQFSNSRSEMNVSTLELGDSALYLCASSLAAGGSYNEQFFGPGTRLTVL.

This clone was counted a few times. CDR3 residues: CASIPTGTGDNEQFF. The CDR3 coding sequence is TGTGCCAGTATCCCGACCGGGACAGGAGACAATGAGCAGTTCTTC. The chain employs TRBV19 and TRBJ2-1; the match to TRBD1 covers 8 bases. The CDR3 has 15 residues. CDR1 LNHDA and CDR2 SQIVND come from the germline V gene (reference sequence). Losses at the gene ends were 7 bases for V and 5 bases for J; bases not matched to a gene: 10.

This clone occurred a few times. This chain joins TRBV6-4 and TRBJ2-1, with D possibly TRBD2 on 5 matching bases. This CDR3 spans 15 amino acids. The V gene's germline CDR1 is MRHNA and CDR2 SNTAGT. V lost 2 bases and J lost 7, with 15 bases in between. CDR3 coding DNA: TGTGCCAGCAGTGACGGGGTCGGGGATCGGAATGAGCAGTTCTTC. Its translation: CASSDGVGDRNEQFF.

The V gene is TRBV30, the J gene TRBJ1-5; possibly TRBD1 for D (5 bases). The CDR3 is 15 amino acids. V lost 0 bases and J 7 bases, leaving 16 bases between the germline ends. Germline lookup yields CDR1 GTSNPN and CDR2 SVGIG (reference sequence). The CDR3 is CAWSVRRGIGQPQHF. The CDR3, as DNA: TGTGCCTGGAGTGTACGTAGGGGAATTGGGCAGCCCCAGCATTTT.

The CDR3 DNA reads TGTGCCAGCAGTTTTGCCAGGGGAACTGAAGCTTTCTTT. Translating it yields CASSFARGTEAFF. The gene calls are TRBV6-5 and TRBJ1-1, with D possibly matching TRBD1 (6 bases). The CDR3 sequence is 13 residues long. CDR1 and CDR2 (germline): MNHEY, SVGAGI. The ends were cut back, 4 bases at V and 5 bases at J, with 11 bases in the middle.